These T cell receptor beta chains were read from a single sample in a study of follicular helper T cells after annual influenza vaccination. Assay used: immunoSEQ multiplex PCR; TCRdb lists only in-frame clones, some missing. This table has nearly 10,000 clones, roughly 80% appearing once. The material was CXCR5- memory CD4+ T cells sorted from blood, obtained 7 days after influenza vaccination. The receptors originated from an adult who received the influenza vaccine. The CDR3 runs from the conserved cysteine through the conserved F or W. The order of the fields is CDR3 DNA, CDR3 protein, J gene, D gene, V gene. A D gene is named only where the DNA matches it firmly.

DNA: TGTGCCAGCAGCGGGACAGGGAATTCACCCCTCCACTTT
CDR3: CASSGTGNSPLHF
J: TRBJ1-6
D: TRBD1
V: TRBV9

DNA: TGTGCCAGCAGCCCCAATCCGCGGGGGTTCACCGGGGAGCTGTTTTTT
CDR3: CASSPNPRGFTGELFF
J: TRBJ2-2
D: TRBD2
V: TRBV5-4

DNA: TGTGCCAGTAGTATAGGACTAGCAAGTCGGGATACGCAGTATTTT
CDR3: CASSIGLASRDTQYF
J: TRBJ2-3
D: TRBD2
V: TRBV19

DNA: TGCGCCAGCAGCTTGTTCGGGGGGAATAACTATGGCTACACCTTC
CDR3: CASSLFGGNNYGYTF
J: TRBJ1-2
D: .
V: TRBV5-1

DNA: TGTGCCAGCAGCCGTCTTTTAACTAGTGGCTACACCTTC
CDR3: CASSRLLTSGYTF
J: TRBJ1-2
D: .
V: TRBV9

DNA: TGTGCCAGCAGCCCCTCAGGGTCGGAAGGCTACACCTTC
CDR3: CASSPSGSEGYTF
J: TRBJ1-2
D: .
V: TRBV7-9

DNA: TGTGCCAGCAGCTTTGGACACTCCTACGAGCAGTACTTC
CDR3: CASSFGHSYEQYF
J: TRBJ2-7
D: .
V: TRBV11-1

DNA: TGTGCCAGCATCGAGCGGAGGGAGGGCGGAGGGACCCAGTACTTC
CDR3: CASIERREGGGTQYF
J: TRBJ2-5
D: TRBD2
V: TRBV11-2

DNA: TGCGCCAGCAGCCCGGTGCAGGGGGAATATGAAAAACTGTTTTTT
CDR3: CASSPVQGEYEKLFF
J: TRBJ1-4
D: TRBD1
V: TRBV5-1

DNA: TGTGCCAGACCGCGGGGTGCAGGGGGCACCGGGGAGCTGTTTTTT
CDR3: CARPRGAGGTGELFF
J: TRBJ2-2
D: .
V: TRBV7-2

DNA: TGTGCCAGCAGCTTGGGACGAGGTCTGCTAGGCTACACCTTC
CDR3: CASSLGRGLLGYTF
J: TRBJ1-2
D: .
V: TRBV5-8

DNA: TGTGCCAGCCGGTATGGGACAGGGGCCACTGAAGCTTTCTTT
CDR3: CASRYGTGATEAFF
J: TRBJ1-1
D: TRBD1
V: TRBV5-4

DNA: TGTGCCAGCAGCTTGGCCAGGGACAGGGACACCGGGGAGCTGTTTTTT
CDR3: CASSLARDRDTGELFF
J: TRBJ2-2
D: TRBD1
V: TRBV5-6

DNA: TGTGCCAGCAGCCAAGGATGGGGGCGCGGAACTGAAGCTTTCTTT
CDR3: CASSQGWGRGTEAFF
J: TRBJ1-1
D: .
V: TRBV14

DNA: TGCGCCAGCAGTTTCCAACTTAGCAGGGTAATTCCCTACGAGCAGTACTTC
CDR3: CASSFQLSRVIPYEQYF
J: TRBJ2-7
D: .
V: TRBV5-1

DNA: TGCGCCAGTCGGCGGGGGGGCCTTGGACAAGAGACCCAGTACTTC
CDR3: CASRRGGLGQETQYF
J: TRBJ2-5
D: TRBD2
V: TRBV5-1

DNA: TGTGCCAGCAGCGTAGCCCCCTCTCGACAGAGCTCTGGAAACACCATATATTTT
CDR3: CASSVAPSRQSSGNTIYF
J: TRBJ1-3
D: .
V: TRBV9

DNA: TGTGCCAGCAGCTTAGGTAACAGGGGATTCTCTGGAAACACCATATATTTT
CDR3: CASSLGNRGFSGNTIYF
J: TRBJ1-3
D: TRBD1
V: TRBV7-9

DNA: TGTGCCAGCAGCCTCGGGTACGAGCAGTACTTC
CDR3: CASSLGYEQYF
J: TRBJ2-7
D: .
V: TRBV21-1

DNA: TGTGCCAGCAGTGAAGTAGGTTGGCGGCAAGGCTACGAGCAGTACTTC
CDR3: CASSEVGWRQGYEQYF
J: TRBJ2-7
D: .
V: TRBV2

DNA: TGTGCCAGCAGCTTAGGACTAGCGGGTCTGTCGGATGAGCAGTTCTTC
CDR3: CASSLGLAGLSDEQFF
J: TRBJ2-1
D: TRBD2
V: TRBV7-8

DNA: TGCGCCAGCAGCTTGGCTACTTTAGCGGGGCGTCACACAGATACGCAGTATTTT
CDR3: CASSLATLAGRHTDTQYF
J: TRBJ2-3
D: TRBD2
V: TRBV5-1